One and the same sample provided the 27 T cell receptor beta chains below, sequenced in a study of blood T cells in healthy people across ages. A second PCR, run for roughly 6 to 11 cycles, used a sample-barcoded 5' primer plus a J-beta primer mix. TCRdb reprocessed the 5' RACE reads with MiXCR, giving one entry per CDR3 protein. The table lists fewer than 900,000 distinct CDR3 sequences, roughly 43% of them singletons. Sequences were obtained from blood. These receptors all stem from a woman in her sixties in good health.

This clonotype was seen only a few times. The chain has TRBV6-2 or TRBV6-3 and TRBJ2-1; D is possibly TRBD2 (6 bases). Trimming removed 5 bases at V and 13 bases at J, with 30 bases between. CDR3 length: 17 amino acids. Germline values: CDR1 MNHEY, CDR2 SVGEGT. The CDR3 coding sequence is TGTGCCAGCAGTCACACCGCTGCCATCCTGGGGACGGGGGAACAGTTCTTC. Translating gives CASSHTAAILGTGEQFF.

The chain has TRBV5-1 and TRBJ2-3, with D perhaps matching TRBD1 (6 bases). The V gene lost 4 bases and the J gene lost 0 bases, with 9 bases spanning the gap. The CDR3 spans 14 residues. From germline, CDR1 is SGHRS and CDR2 YFSETQ. This chain's CDR3 is CASSKDSSTDTQYF. The CDR3 DNA reads as TGCGCCAGCAGCAAGGACAGCAGCACAGATACGCAGTATTTT. The variable domain in full, with the rest retrieved from reference TRBV5-1 and TRBJ2-3, is KAGVTQTPRYLIKTRGQQVTLSCSPISGHRSVSWYQQTPGQGLQFLFEYFSETQRNKGNFPGRFSGRQFSNSRSEMNVSTLELGDSALYLCASSKDSSTDTQYFGPGTRLTVL.

This chain uses TRBV6-4 with TRBJ2-1; D possibly corresponds to TRBD2 (5 bases). This CDR3 has 16 residues. V was cut by 0 bases and J by 3 bases, with 12 bases left in between. Germline CDR1 and CDR2: MRHNA and SNTAGT. The CDR3 spells CASSDSRLNLYNEQFF. The DNA of the CDR3 is TGTGCCAGCAGTGACTCACGACTAAATCTCTACAATGAGCAGTTCTTC.

The rearrangement links TRBV29-1 to TRBJ2-7; D unresolved. The germline V gene encodes CDR1 SQVTM and CDR2 ANQGSEA. The CDR3 runs to 11 residues. Deletions cut 8 bases from V and 6 bases from J, with 14 bases between. Written as DNA, the CDR3 is TGCAGCATTATCTCCCGGCTCGAGCAGTACTTC. This gives the protein CSIISRLEQYF.

This clonotype was counted a single time. This chain connects TRBV12-3 or TRBV12-4 to TRBJ2-5; D unclear. The J call could be wrong; TRBJ2-1 is a better fit for the DNA end. This CDR3 comprises 12 residues. The CDR3 DNA is TGTGCCAGTGGAGACCCTCAAGAGACCCAGTTCTTC. Amino acid sequence: CASGDPQETQFF.

Turning to this clonotype: A read error may be the cause here, since a much bigger clone is one base away. This chain links TRBV7-2 with TRBJ2-7; TRBD2 agrees at 7 bases. Looked up from germline, CDR1 is SGHTA and CDR2 is FQGNSA. V lost 8 bases to trimming and J lost 0 bases; unmatched junction nucleotides: 13. The CDR3 is 16 residues long. The chain's CDR3 is CASGASLGLGSYEQYF. CDR3 coding DNA: TGTGCCAGCGGCGCGAGCCTAGGACTAGGCTCCTACGAGCAGTACTTC.

This clonotype occurred a few times. The chain couples TRBV20-1 to TRBJ2-5, with D perhaps matching TRBD2 (6 bases). Germline V CDR1 and CDR2: DFQATT, SNEGSKA (reference sequence). V was pared by 5 bases and J by 2 bases, with 15 bases between. There are 14 residues in the CDR3. DNA for the CDR3: TGCAGTGCTGGAGGGAGGACAATACAAGAGACCCAGTACTTC. This encodes CSAGGRTIQETQYF.

The chain carries TRBV12-3 or TRBV12-4 and TRBJ1-2; no clear D gene. The CDR3 covers 12 residues. V shed 6 bases and J shed 4 bases, with 9 bases lying between them. The CDR3 is CASRTVVYGYTF. CDR3 DNA sequence: TGTGCCAGCAGGACTGTCGTCTATGGCTACACCTTC.

The rearrangement links TRBV6-2 or TRBV6-3 to TRBJ2-5; D tentatively fits TRBD1 or TRBD2 (5 bases each). Germline V gene lookup returns CDR1 MNHEY and CDR2 SVGEGT. Trimming cost V 6 bases and J 2 bases, with 16 bases left between them. The CDR3 has 15 amino acids. CDR3 residues: CASRYASRAQETQYF. CDR3 coding DNA: TGTGCCAGCAGATATGCTAGCAGGGCTCAAGAGACCCAGTACTTC.

The genes are TRBV6-2 or TRBV6-3 and TRBJ1-2, with a tentative D call TRBD1 (5 bases). V shed 0 bases and J shed 6 bases, with 20 bases lying between them. In germline, CDR1 is MNHEY, CDR2 SVGEGT. The length of the CDR3 is 17 residues. The CDR3 loop is CASSYSTEGRAWDGYTF. In DNA, the CDR3 is TGTGCCAGCAGTTACTCGACAGAGGGCAGGGCCTGGGATGGCTACACCTTC.

This clonotype came up a few times. The CDR3 loop reads CASSQDTGSAYNEQFF. The CDR3 DNA sequence: TGTGCCAGCAGCCAAGATACCGGGAGTGCCTACAATGAGCAGTTCTTC. The rearrangement joins TRBV14 to TRBJ2-1; D is possibly TRBD2 (6 bases). Between the trimmed V and J ends, which lost 0 bases and 2 bases, there was a span of 11 bases. Germline V lookup: CDR1 SGHDN, CDR2 FVKESK. The CDR3 length is 16 residues.

V is TRBV28 and J is TRBJ2-1; 8 positions agree with TRBD1. The V gene's germline CDR1 is MDHEN and CDR2 SYDVKM. The CDR3 is made up of 15 amino acids. With V trimmed by 3 bases and J by 2 bases, 3 bases remained unmatched. DNA for the CDR3: TGTGCCAGCAGTTTCAGGGGACAGGCCTACAATGAGCAGTTCTTC. This encodes CASSFRGQAYNEQFF.

This clonotype was counted once. The V gene is TRBV3-1, the J gene TRBJ2-5; D is ambiguous. The CDR3 loop spans 14 amino acids. V was shortened by 1 base and J by 6 bases, with 12 bases between the two germline ends. Germline CDR1 reads LGHDT; CDR2 reads YNNKEL (reference sequence). DNA of the CDR3: TGTGCCAGCAGCCAAGGAGGTAGCTCGCAGACCCAGTACTTC. This sequence encodes CASSQGGSSQTQYF.

The chain joins TRBV20-1 to TRBJ2-5; 11 bases map to TRBD2. The germline gives CDR1 DFQATT, CDR2 SNEGSKA (reference sequence). The CDR3 is 17 amino acids. V shed 1 base and J 5 bases; nucleotides not matched to a gene: 12. The CDR3 DNA is TGCAGTGCTAGAGGGGTAGCGGGAGGGCCCGCGGCTGAGACCCAGTACTTC. It translates to CSARGVAGGPAAETQYF.

This clonotype has a handful of counts. V is TRBV7-6 and J is TRBJ2-7; no clear D. Trimming cost V 1 base and J 3 bases, with 13 bases left between them. Germline CDR1 reads SGHVS; CDR2 reads FNYEAQ. The CDR3 contains 15 residues. CDR3: CASSLELSANYEQYF. In nucleotides, the CDR3 is TGTGCCAGCAGCTTAGAGTTGTCTGCTAACTACGAGCAGTACTTC.

This chain joins TRBV20-1 and TRBJ2-2; no clear D. The CDR3 loop spans 13 amino acids. V lost 5 bases and J lost 9, with 16 bases in between. CDR1 and CDR2 from the germline V gene are DFQATT and SNEGSKA (reference sequence). The CDR3 is CSAGTSINRELFF. In DNA, the CDR3 is TGCAGTGCTGGCACGTCGATAAACAGGGAGCTGTTTTTT.

The rearrangement joins TRBV6-5 to TRBJ2-1, with TRBD1 as a possible D gene (6 bases). The J call may not be correct, given that the DNA end is closer to TRBJ2-7. Germline CDR1 MNHEY, CDR2 SVGAGI. CDR3 size: 15 residues. CDR3 loop: CASSDKQGSYNEQYF. CDR3 in DNA: TGTGCCAGCAGCGACAAACAGGGTTCCTACAATGAGCAGTACTTC.

This chain connects TRBV9 to TRBJ1-3; no definite D call. Germline V lookup: CDR1 SGDLS, CDR2 YYNGEE. The CDR3 is 16 amino acids. V was shortened by 0 bases and J by 4 bases, with 14 bases between the two germline ends. The CDR3 here is CASSVGPRGGGNTIYF. DNA of the CDR3: TGTGCCAGCAGCGTAGGACCGCGGGGAGGGGGAAACACCATATATTTT.

This clonotype was detected a few times. The chain is built from TRBV11-2 and TRBJ2-1; D remains unclear. V was clipped by 0 bases and J by 0 bases, with 6 bases between them. CDR3 length equals 15 residues. Per germline, CDR1 SGHAT and CDR2 FQNNGV. The CDR3 nucleotides read TGTGCCAGCAGCTTAGATCCCGGCTCCTACAATGAGCAGTTCTTC. It encodes CASSLDPGSYNEQFF.

J is TRBJ1-4 and V is TRBV4-1; D unclear. The CDR3 contains 15 residues. Trimming cost V 2 bases and J 0 bases, with 7 bases left between them. The germline V gene encodes CDR1 MGHRA and CDR2 YSYEKL. This CDR3 reads CASSQRNPTNEKLFF. CDR3 sequence (DNA): TGCGCCAGCAGCCAACGTAATCCAACTAATGAAAAACTGTTTTTT.

About this clonotype itself: A clone one base away is much larger, so this may be a read error. The chain has TRBV29-1 and TRBJ2-1, with D possibly TRBD1 on 5 matching bases. The J call could be wrong; TRBJ2-7 is a better fit for the DNA end. The CDR3 sequence is 11 residues long. Germline V gene lookup returns CDR1 SQVTM and CDR2 ANQGSEA. The CDR3 coding sequence is TGCAGCCTATGGGGCTACAATGAGCAGTACTTC. This codes for CSLWGYNEQYF.

V and J are TRBV20-1 and TRBJ1-2, with a tentative D call TRBD1 (6 bases). CDR3 length: 13 amino acids. The V end was cut by 0 bases, the J end by 8 bases, with 13 bases between. Germline V gene sequence: CDR1 DFQATT, CDR2 SNEGSKA (reference sequence). DNA for the CDR3: TGCAGTGCTAGAGATCAGGGGCTCTACGGCTACACCTTC. It specifies CSARDQGLYGYTF.

This clonotype was recorded a few times. The chain carries TRBV5-6 and TRBJ1-2; D is unclear. The germline V gene has CDR1 SGHDT and CDR2 YYEEEE. Trimming shortened V by 1 base and J by 10 bases, and 14 bases separated the two germline ends. CDR3 length: 13 amino acids. The CDR3 loop reads CASSLQTTRAYTF. CDR3 bases: TGTGCCAGCAGCTTGCAAACAACCCGGGCCTACACCTTC.

This clonotype has a handful of counts. The chain recombines TRBV28 with TRBJ2-7; D is perhaps TRBD2 (5 bases). The CDR3 contains 16 residues. The germline CDR1 and CDR2 sequences are MDHEN and SYDVKM. The V gene lost 6 bases and the J gene lost 0 bases, with 18 bases spanning the gap. The CDR3, as DNA: TGTGCCAGCAGCCCCCCCAGAGGGAGATCCTCCTACGAGCAGTACTTC. Residues: CASSPPRGRSSYEQYF. Based on the CDR3 plus reference TRBV28 and TRBJ2-7, the full variable domain is DVKVTQSSRYLVKRTGEKVFLECVQDMDHENMFWYRQDPGLGLRLIYFSYDVKMKEKGDIPEGYSVSREKKERFSLILESASTNQTSMYLCASSPPRGRSSYEQYFGPGTRLTVT.

As to this clonotype: A read error may be the cause here, since a much bigger clone is one base away. The chain couples TRBV9 to TRBJ2-5, with a weak D call TRBD2 (6 bases). The CDR3 consists of 16 residues. Trimming took 3 bases from V and 1 from J, leaving 16 bases between them. CDR1 and CDR2 from the germline V gene are SGDLS and YYNGEE. The chain's CDR3 is CASSARALAIQETQYF. DNA for the CDR3: TGTGCCAGCAGCGCCAGGGCCCTAGCGATCCAAGAGACCCAGTACTTC. Full variable domain (remainder filled in from reference TRBV9 and TRBJ2-5): DSGVTQTPKHLITATGQRVTLRCSPRSGDLSVYWYQQSLDQGLQFLIQYYNGEERAKGNILERFSAQQFPDLHSELNLSSLELGDSALYFCASSARALAIQETQYFGPGTRLLVL.

This clonotype was seen a handful of times. The V gene is TRBV5-1, the J gene TRBJ2-1, with 9 bases identical to TRBD1. This CDR3 region has 15 residues. Germline assignment: CDR1 SGHRS and CDR2 YFSETQ. With V trimmed by 4 bases and J by 7 bases, 9 bases remained unmatched. The CDR3 sequence: CASSPGQGGFNEQFF. CDR3 DNA: TGCGCCAGCAGCCCGGGACAGGGAGGCTTTAATGAGCAGTTCTTC. The full variable domain, with the rest looked up from reference TRBV5-1 and TRBJ2-1, is KAGVTQTPRYLIKTRGQQVTLSCSPISGHRSVSWYQQTPGQGLQFLFEYFSETQRNKGNFPGRFSGRQFSNSRSEMNVSTLELGDSALYLCASSPGQGGFNEQFFGPGTRLTVL.

This clonotype was observed a few times. The V and J genes are TRBV9 and TRBJ2-7; tentatively, D is TRBD1 (5 bases). Germline V gene data show CDR1 as SGDLS and CDR2 as YYNGEE. V shed 4 bases and J shed 2 bases, with 16 bases lying between them. The CDR3 loop spans 15 amino acids. The CDR3: CASSPGRGETYEQYF. In DNA, the CDR3 is TGTGCCAGCAGCCCCGGTAGGGGCGAAACCTACGAGCAGTACTTC.